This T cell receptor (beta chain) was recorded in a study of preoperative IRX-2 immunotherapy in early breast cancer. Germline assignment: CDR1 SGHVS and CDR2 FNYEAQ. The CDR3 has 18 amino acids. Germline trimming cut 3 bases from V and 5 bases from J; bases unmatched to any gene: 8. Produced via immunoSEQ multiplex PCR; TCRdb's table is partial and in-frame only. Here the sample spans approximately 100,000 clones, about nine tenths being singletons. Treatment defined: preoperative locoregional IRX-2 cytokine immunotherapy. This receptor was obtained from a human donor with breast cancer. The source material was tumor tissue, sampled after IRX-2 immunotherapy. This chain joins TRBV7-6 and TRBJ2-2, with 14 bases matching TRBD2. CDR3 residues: CASSLTGLAGEKTGELFF. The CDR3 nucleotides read TGTGCCAGCAGCTTGACGGGACTAGCGGGAGAGAAAACCGGGGAGCTGTTTTTT.